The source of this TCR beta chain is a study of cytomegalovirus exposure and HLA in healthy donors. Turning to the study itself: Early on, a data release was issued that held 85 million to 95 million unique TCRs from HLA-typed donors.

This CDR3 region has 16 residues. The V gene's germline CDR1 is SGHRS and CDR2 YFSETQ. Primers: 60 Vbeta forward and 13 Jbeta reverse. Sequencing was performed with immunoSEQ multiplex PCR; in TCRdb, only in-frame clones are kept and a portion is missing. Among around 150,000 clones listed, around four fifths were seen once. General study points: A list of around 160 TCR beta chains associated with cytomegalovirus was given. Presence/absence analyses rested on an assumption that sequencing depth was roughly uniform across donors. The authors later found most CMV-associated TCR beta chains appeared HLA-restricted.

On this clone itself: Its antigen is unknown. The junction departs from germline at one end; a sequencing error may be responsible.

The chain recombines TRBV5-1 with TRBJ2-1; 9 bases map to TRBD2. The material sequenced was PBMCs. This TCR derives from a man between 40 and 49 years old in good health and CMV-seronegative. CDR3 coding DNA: TGCGCCAGCAGTTTGGGGGTAGCGGGAGCTGGAGATGAGCAGTTCTTC. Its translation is CASSLGVAGAGDEQFF.